The 25 T cell receptor beta chains below come from one sample, sequenced in a study of T-cell reconstitution after alpha-beta-depleted transplantation in children. TCRbeta library preparation incorporated unique molecular identifiers. TCRdb recomputed calls from the PCR reads with MiXCR, one row per CDR3 protein. This sample yields hundreds of thousands of distinct CDR3 sequences, of which approximately 20% are seen a single time; more than 2.5% belongs to the top ten. The specimen was PBMCs from the stem cell graft donor, collected from the stem cell graft. Receptor source: a human donor who donated a stem cell graft to a child with acute lymphoblastic leukemia.

This chain uses TRBV5-1 with TRBJ1-2, with D possibly matching TRBD1 (5 bases). The CDR3 has 13 amino acids. Germline V gives CDR1 SGHRS, CDR2 YFSETQ. V was shortened by 0 bases and J by 7 bases, with 10 bases between the two germline ends. CDR3 sequence (DNA): TGCGCCAGCAGCTTGGAGGGGCCCTCTGGCTACACCTTC. Translating gives CASSLEGPSGYTF.

The CDR3 sequence: CASSMGSAYEQYF. DNA of the CDR3: TGTGCCAGTAGTATGGGTAGCGCCTACGAGCAGTACTTC. The V call is TRBV19, the J call TRBJ2-7; perhaps TRBD2 as D (5 bases). The ends were cut back, 3 bases at V and 2 bases at J, with 8 bases in the middle. The germline V gene has CDR1 LNHDA and CDR2 SQIVND (reference sequence). CDR3 length: 13 residues.

The rearrangement joins TRBV6-1 to TRBJ2-7; 7 bases align to TRBD2. Germline trimming cut 5 bases from V and 3 bases from J; bases unmatched to any gene: 7. Germline values: CDR1 MNHNS, CDR2 SASEGT. The CDR3 extends over 14 amino acids. Written as DNA, the CDR3 is TGTGCCAGCAGTCCCAGCGGGAACCGCTACGAGCAGTACTTC. Translation: CASSPSGNRYEQYF.

V and J are TRBV5-1 and TRBJ2-7; 7 nucleotides align to TRBD1. The ends lost 5 bases at V and 3 bases at J; junction bases unmatched: 14. The CDR3 totals 16 residues. Germline values: CDR1 SGHRS, CDR2 YFSETQ. The CDR3 protein is CASSENPGGTGYEQYF. The CDR3 coding sequence is TGCGCCAGCAGTGAAAATCCAGGGGGTACGGGCTACGAGCAGTACTTC.

The chain recombines TRBV20-1 with TRBJ1-2; no clear D. Germline CDR1 and CDR2: DFQATT and SNEGSKA (reference sequence). V lost 1 base, J lost 2 bases, and 11 bases lay in between. This CDR3 spans 14 amino acids. DNA of the CDR3: TGCAGTGCTAGAGTAGGGAGAGGGAACTATGGCTACACCTTC. The encoded protein is CSARVGRGNYGYTF.

The chain uses TRBV6-2 or TRBV6-3 and TRBJ2-6; tentative D call: TRBD2 (6 bases). V was trimmed by 3 bases and J by 0 bases, leaving 18 bases between them. The length of the CDR3 is 19 residues. Germline lookup yields CDR1 MNHEY and CDR2 SVGEGT. As DNA, the CDR3 is TGTGCCAGCAGTTATATAGGCGGGATTATCCTCTCTGGGGCCAACGTCCTGACTTTC. It translates to CASSYIGGIILSGANVLTF.

The chain combines TRBV12-3 or TRBV12-4 with TRBJ1-1; D uncertain. V was cut by 3 bases and J by 0 bases, with 8 bases left in between. This CDR3 contains 14 residues. The DNA for the CDR3 is TGTGCCAGCAGTTTTAAGGAAATGAACACTGAAGCTTTCTTT. Amino acid sequence: CASSFKEMNTEAFF.

The table lists this clonotype with a few counts. The chain uses TRBV7-6 and TRBJ2-1; D is unclear. V shed 2 bases and J shed 9 bases, with 17 bases lying between them. This CDR3 has 15 residues. Germline CDR1 reads SGHVS; CDR2 reads FNYEAQ. CDR3 region: CASSLLRGGVTEQFF. The CDR3 region has the DNA TGTGCCAGCAGCTTACTGCGTGGTGGAGTGACTGAGCAGTTCTTC.

This clonotype was seen a few times. A read error may produce the germline difference seen at one junction end. The rearrangement joins TRBV6-1 to TRBJ2-2; no firm D call. The CDR3 runs 13 residues. CDR1 MNHNS and CDR2 SASEGT come from the germline V gene. The CDR3 bases are TGTGCCAGCCGTGATATTGATGCCGGGGAGCTGTTTTTT. Protein: CASRDIDAGELFF.

The chain combines TRBV29-1 with TRBJ2-7, with 7 nucleotides matching TRBD2. The CDR3 extends over 15 amino acids. Germline V gives CDR1 SQVTM, CDR2 ANQGSEA. The ends lost 1 base at V and 3 bases at J; junction bases unmatched: 9. CDR3 residues: CSVEGASGALYEQYF. The CDR3 DNA sequence: TGCAGCGTTGAAGGGGCTAGCGGAGCCCTCTACGAGCAGTACTTC.

This clonotype has a handful of counts. The chain recombines TRBV12-3 or TRBV12-4 with TRBJ2-5; TRBD1 matches 7 bases. The V and J ends lost 8 bases and 1 base, in that order; junction bases with no gene match: 4. The CDR3 is made up of 13 amino acids. The CDR3 DNA reads as TGTGCCAGCCACAGACAGGGCCAAGAGACCCAGTACTTC. It yields the protein CASHRQGQETQYF.

This clonotype was counted between two and nine times. V gene TRBV4-2 combines with J gene TRBJ2-7, with D maybe TRBD2 (5 bases). This CDR3 is built from 18 residues. Trimming cost V 0 bases and J 3 bases, with 21 bases left between them. Germline values: CDR1 LGHNA, CDR2 YNFKEQ. The DNA for the CDR3 is TGTGCCAGCAGCCAAGACCTGTTCGGCGGGCCCGGAAGCTACGAGCAGTACTTC. Amino acid sequence: CASSQDLFGGPGSYEQYF.

The CDR3 DNA reads as TGTGCCAGCAGCTTAGCAGGGGGCGCGGCTGGCTACACCTTC. Its protein is CASSLAGGAAGYTF. The chain couples TRBV7-9 to TRBJ1-2; 7 nucleotides line up with TRBD1. CDR1 and CDR2 from the germline V gene are SEHNR and FQNEAQ (reference sequence). The CDR3 runs 14 residues. V dropped 0 bases and J dropped 7; count of bases not matched to a gene: 5.

This rearrangement joins TRBV10-3 to TRBJ2-1, with D unresolved. The length of the CDR3 is 17 residues. V lost 0 bases and J lost 6, with 18 bases in between. CDR1 and CDR2 from the germline V gene are ENHRY and SYGVKD. The CDR3 sequence: CAISESLQTRPGNEQFF. The CDR3 DNA is TGTGCCATCAGTGAGTCGTTACAGACCCGACCTGGCAATGAGCAGTTCTTC.

The chain carries TRBV7-3 and TRBJ2-2, with D tentatively TRBD1 (6 bases). This CDR3 region has 16 residues. The germline V and J ends were trimmed by 4 bases and 4 bases, with 16 bases remaining between them. Germline CDR1 SGHTA, CDR2 FQGTGA. The CDR3 loop is CASSSRPQGTTGELFF. Here the CDR3 DNA reads TGTGCCAGCAGCTCCCGCCCACAGGGTACCACCGGGGAGCTGTTTTTT.

This chain joins TRBV27 and TRBJ1-1; no clear D gene. In germline, CDR1 is MNHEY, CDR2 SMNVEV (reference sequence). The CDR3 has 17 amino acids. The V end lost 5 bases, the J end lost 0 bases, and 19 bases lay between the germline ends. CDR3 protein: CASSQPPGRSLNTEAFF. The CDR3 DNA is TGTGCCAGCAGTCAGCCCCCTGGACGTAGCCTGAACACTGAAGCTTTCTTT.

V is TRBV11-1 and J is TRBJ2-1, with D perhaps matching TRBD2 (6 bases). The V gene lost 5 bases and the J gene lost 3 bases, with 23 bases spanning the gap. Germline CDR1 and CDR2: SGHAT and FQDESV (reference sequence). The CDR3 has 18 amino acids. The CDR3: CASSLATGSGANYNEQFF. In DNA, the CDR3 is TGTGCCAGCAGCCTGGCCACCGGGAGTGGAGCGAACTACAATGAGCAGTTCTTC.

This clonotype has ten or more counts. The V call is TRBV12-3 or TRBV12-4, the J call TRBJ1-1, with a possible D match to TRBD1 (5 bases). The CDR3 contains 16 residues. V was trimmed by 10 bases and J by 5 bases, leaving 26 bases between them. The CDR3 protein is CATGGPRIPGGTEAFF. The CDR3 DNA reads TGTGCCACAGGTGGCCCGCGAATACCGGGGGGAACTGAAGCTTTCTTT.

This clonotype came up a few times. The rearrangement links TRBV7-3 to TRBJ1-1, with D possibly being TRBD1 (5 bases). Trimming shortened V by 2 bases and J by 8 bases, and 12 bases separated the two germline ends. Per germline, CDR1 SGHTA and CDR2 FQGTGA. CDR3 length equals 13 residues. The CDR3 sequence is CASSLSGGAEAFF. The DNA for the CDR3 is TGTGCCAGCAGCTTATCGGGGGGTGCAGAAGCTTTCTTT.

The chain uses TRBV24-1 and TRBJ2-1; the match to TRBD2 covers 8 bases. This CDR3 is 15 amino acids long. CDR1 and CDR2 (germline): KGHDR, SFDVKD. The V and J ends lost 2 bases and 5 bases, in that order; junction bases with no gene match: 4. CDR3 in DNA: TGTGCCACCAGTGATTGGCTAGCGGGCGACAATGAGCAGTTCTTC. It codes for CATSDWLAGDNEQFF.

This clonotype was seen only a few times. The chain carries TRBV4-1 and TRBJ1-5; no reliable D call. Deletions cut 6 bases from V and 6 bases from J, with 12 bases between. CDR3 length equals 13 residues. The germline CDR1 and CDR2 sequences are MGHRA and YSYEKL. The CDR3 is CASSLDGVQPQHF. The CDR3 DNA is TGCGCCAGCAGTCTCGACGGGGTTCAGCCCCAGCATTTT.

This chain links TRBV10-3 with TRBJ2-7; D gene ambiguous. The CDR3 contains 12 residues. Looked up from germline, CDR1 is ENHRY and CDR2 is SYGVKD. Trimming cost V 2 bases and J 1 base, with 3 bases left between them. The CDR3 region is CAISEGSYEQYF. The CDR3 DNA follows: TGTGCCATCAGTGAGGGATCCTACGAGCAGTACTTC.

This clonotype was detected a few times. This chain uses TRBV7-9 with TRBJ2-1; the D is unclear. V was clipped by 5 bases and J by 4 bases, with 6 bases between them. The CDR3 length is 12 residues. Germline loops: CDR1 SEHNR, CDR2 FQNEAQ (reference sequence). The CDR3 loop is CASSAAYNEQFF. Written as DNA, the CDR3 is TGTGCCAGCAGCGCCGCGTACAATGAGCAGTTCTTC.

This clonotype occurred a few times. The chain carries TRBV5-1 and TRBJ2-1; tentative D call: TRBD2 (6 bases). The CDR3 contains 15 residues. V was clipped by 0 bases and J by 5 bases, with 12 bases between them. CDR1 is SGHRS and CDR2 is YFSETQ in the germline V gene. CDR3: CASSLGGVLDNEQFF. DNA of the CDR3: TGCGCCAGCAGCTTGGGGGGGGTCCTCGACAATGAGCAGTTCTTC. Supplemented by reference TRBV5-1 and TRBJ2-1, the full variable domain reads KAGVTQTPRYLIKTRGQQVTLSCSPISGHRSVSWYQQTPGQGLQFLFEYFSETQRNKGNFPGRFSGRQFSNSRSEMNVSTLELGDSALYLCASSLGGVLDNEQFFGPGTRLTVL.

This clonotype occurred a few times. The chain employs TRBV4-1 and TRBJ2-4; no definite D call. The germline V gene has CDR1 MGHRA and CDR2 YSYEKL. V was shortened by 1 base and J by 7 bases, with 5 bases between the two germline ends. The CDR3 totals 12 residues. The CDR3: CASSQAGNIQYF. The DNA for the CDR3 is TGCGCCAGCAGCCAAGCTGGGAACATTCAGTACTTC.